Each of the 6 T cell receptor beta chains below was sequenced from the same sample in a study of cytomegalovirus exposure and HLA in healthy donors listed by TCRdb under 2017. To prepare the library, the immunoSEQ multiplex PCR assay was applied. For the multiplex PCR, a mixture combining 60 forward primers for TCR Vbeta segments and 13 reverse primers for TCR Jbeta segments was used. As stored in TCRdb, this immuneACCESS dataset retains in-frame rearrangements with V and J assigned. A fraction of the clones does not appear; measured against another copy, unresolved V genes explain less than half of the discrepancy, and the remainder lacks a known reason. For this sample there are more than 150,000 clones; around 81% appear just once. The ten largest clones add up to 2% to 2.5% of the sample. The sequenced sample consisted of PBMCs. These receptors all come from a woman in her twenties or thirties in good health and CMV-seronegative.

On this clone itself: The same CDR3 also results from other DNA sequences found in this sample. J is TRBJ2-1 and V is TRBV5-1; 10 bases map to TRBD1. The germline gives CDR1 SGHRS, CDR2 YFSETQ. This CDR3 spans 15 amino acids. With 3 bases clipped from V and 2 bases from J, the junction kept 2 bases outside the gene matches. CDR3 DNA sequence: TGCGCCAGCAGCTCGGGACAGGGGACCTACAATGAGCAGTTCTTC. Amino acids: CASSSGQGTYNEQFF.

This sequence joins TRBV27 and TRBJ2-7; 13 nucleotides agree with TRBD2. J lost 3 bases, V lost 8 bases, and 13 bases had no gene match. In germline, CDR1 is MNHEY, CDR2 SMNVEV (reference sequence). This CDR3 is built from 17 residues. CDR3 sequence reads: CASAPWTSGSSGYEQYF. CDR3 DNA sequence: TGTGCCAGCGCGCCTTGGACTAGCGGGAGTTCTGGCTACGAGCAGTACTTC.

The V call is TRBV6-7, the J call TRBJ2-2, with 12 positions matching TRBD1. TRBV6-7 is recorded as an ORF, its role being uncertain. V gave up 4 bases and J gave up 3 bases; unmatched junction bases: 9. The CDR3 runs to 18 residues. The CDR3 DNA reads as TGTGCCAGCAGTTTCGGGGACAGGGGGCGAGGGGACACCGGGGAGCTGTTTTTT. The encoded protein is CASSFGDRGRGDTGELFF.

This clone was seen a handful of times. The chain carries TRBV6-1 and TRBJ1-2; D not resolved. From germline, CDR1 is MNHNS and CDR2 SASEGT. The V end lost 4 bases, the J end lost 2 bases, and 8 bases lay between the germline ends. This CDR3 is 13 amino acids long. The CDR3: CASSAGRNYGYTF. Here the CDR3 DNA reads TGTGCCAGCAGTGCTGGGAGAAACTATGGCTACACCTTC.

The V gene is TRBV5-1, the J gene TRBJ2-1; TRBD2 is a possible D gene (7 bases). The CDR3 spans 16 residues. Trimming shortened V by 0 bases and J by 3 bases, and 13 bases separated the two germline ends. The germline CDR1 and CDR2 sequences are SGHRS and YFSETQ. CDR3 residues: CASSLEGGFNYNEQFF. The CDR3 coding sequence is TGCGCCAGCAGCTTGGAGGGGGGGTTCAACTACAATGAGCAGTTCTTC.

This rearrangement joins TRBV19 to TRBJ2-1; D is perhaps TRBD2 (6 bases). Deletions cut 2 bases from V and 6 bases from J, with 11 bases between. The CDR3 length is 14 residues. Germline V gene data show CDR1 as LNHDA and CDR2 as SQIVND (reference sequence). The CDR3, as DNA: TGTGCCAGTAGTATAAACGGACTAACCAATGAGCAGTTCTTC. Its translation: CASSINGLTNEQFF.